A selection of T cell receptor beta chains follows, all from one sample in a study of TIL therapy for anti-PD-1-resistant metastatic lung cancer. This table comes from immunoSEQ multiplex PCR, and its TCRdb copy is limited to in-frame clones, with some not included. In the table there are approximately 20,000 clones, about 79% of which are singletons. The specimen was blood, collected at baseline. Source of these receptors: a person aged 25-79 years with non-small cell lung cancer. CDR3s leave out the opening cysteine and the closing phenylalanine or tryptophan.

V	J	CDR3
TRBV11-3	TRBJ2-7	ASTPGDAGHEQY
TRBV6-5	TRBJ1-1	ASISYSGVLEAF
TRBV4-2	TRBJ1-2	ASSHEHTGDYGYT
TRBV6-4	TRBJ2-3	ASSEGTSTDTQY
TRBV15	TRBJ2-1	ATSPGRHNEQF
TRBV6-4	TRBJ2-6	ASSAGEGANVLT
TRBV6-5	TRBJ2-1	ASRRDEQF
TRBV9	TRBJ2-7	ASSPQGAGAYEQY
TRBV18	TRBJ1-1	ASSTDKNTEAF
TRBV6-2/TRBV6-3	TRBJ1-1	ASSPPRGLTTEAF
TRBV4-1	TRBJ2-3	ASSQGSSGSGTQY
TRBV7-8	TRBJ2-1	ASSLVEGSYNEQF
TRBV2	TRBJ2-6	ASSESAGGVSGANVLT
TRBV2	TRBJ2-2	ASSESVNTGELF
TRBV20-1	TRBJ2-3	SASVRGATQY
TRBV5-3	TRBJ1-6	ARSFRGTPLH
TRBV7-9	TRBJ1-5	ASSPLRSGNQPQH
TRBV3-1/TRBV3-2	TRBJ2-7	ASSLDRAVTREQY